The 14 T cell receptor beta chains below come from one sample, sequenced in a study of OX40 agonist ivuxolimab in advanced cancers. Method: immunoSEQ multiplex PCR; TCRdb's copy keeps in-frame clones and lacks some. The sample contains tens of thousands of clones, approximately 84% of which appear only once. The sequences come from CD4+ or CD8+ T cells sorted from blood, collected in a trial of the OX40 agonist ivuxolimab. These receptors all stem from an adult with an advanced solid tumor such as melanoma, head and neck, liver or kidney cancer.

The chain links TRBV13 to TRBJ2-3; the D is unclear. The germline gives CDR1 PRHDT, CDR2 FYEKMQ (reference sequence). This CDR3 contains 14 residues. V was cut by 4 bases and J by 1 base, with 9 bases left in between. This chain's CDR3 is CASSYSGGTDTQYF. For the CDR3, the DNA is TGTGCCAGCAGCTACTCAGGAGGCACAGATACGCAGTATTTT.

This chain uses TRBV7-6 with TRBJ1-6; a weak D match, TRBD1 (6 bases). The CDR3 runs 18 residues. From germline, CDR1 is SGHVS and CDR2 FNYEAQ. Trimming left V 6 bases short and J 4 bases short, with 22 bases between. CDR3 sequence (DNA): TGTGCCAGCAGTCCCGTCATACCCAGGGGAGGGTATAATTCACCCCTCCACTTT. Translated: CASSPVIPRGGYNSPLHF.

This chain uses TRBV28 with TRBJ2-3; possibly TRBD2 for D (7 bases). Per germline, CDR1 MDHEN and CDR2 SYDVKM. The CDR3 has 18 residues. Trimming left V 6 bases short and J 7 bases short, with 29 bases between. The CDR3 nucleotides read TGTGCCAGCAGGTTCGGTGGATTTCGGGGGGACACTGGAAATACGCAGTATTTT. It translates to CASRFGGFRGDTGNTQYF.

The rearrangement uses TRBV28 and TRBJ1-1; 11 nucleotides align to TRBD1. V was pared by 2 bases and J by 4 bases, with 6 bases of the junction left unmatched. Looked up from germline, CDR1 is MDHEN and CDR2 is SYDVKM. The CDR3 spans 16 residues. CDR3 region: CASSLPGQGVITEAFF. CDR3 DNA sequence: TGTGCCAGCAGTTTACCGGGACAGGGGGTTATCACTGAAGCTTTCTTT.

V is TRBV11-2 and J is TRBJ1-3; D is undetermined. The CDR3 is 15 amino acids. Between the trimmed V and J ends, which lost 0 bases and 4 bases, there was a span of 10 bases. CDR1 and CDR2 from the germline V gene are SGHAT and FQNNGV. The CDR3 nucleotides are TGTGCCAGCAGCTTAGATGGGCTGTACGGAAACACCATATATTTT. Its translation is CASSLDGLYGNTIYF.

This rearrangement joins TRBV6-1 to TRBJ2-7; the D gene is possibly TRBD2 (6 bases). Germline V gene data show CDR1 as MNHNS and CDR2 as SASEGT. V was pared by 6 bases and J by 0 bases, with 12 bases between. This CDR3 has 14 amino acids. The CDR3 region is CASRPRGSSYEQYF. The CDR3 nucleotides are TGTGCCAGCAGGCCCCGGGGGTCCTCCTACGAGCAGTACTTC.

This clone is a singleton in its sample. The chain combines TRBV6-5 with TRBJ2-5; D is unclear. In germline, CDR1 is MNHEY, CDR2 SVGAGI. This CDR3 comprises 11 residues. The ends were cut back, 5 bases at V and 3 bases at J, with 4 bases in the middle. The CDR3 reads CASSREETQYF. The CDR3 DNA reads TGTGCCAGCAGTCGGGAAGAGACCCAGTACTTC.

The chain joins TRBV2 to TRBJ1-6, with D tentatively TRBD1 (6 bases). Trimming left V 7 bases short and J 7 bases short, with 20 bases between. CDR3 length: 16 residues. The V gene's germline CDR1 is SNHLY and CDR2 FYNNEI. CDR3 sequence reads: CASTTSGGQGNSPLHF. CDR3 nucleotides: TGTGCCAGCACCACATCGGGGGGGCAGGGCAATTCACCCCTCCACTTT. Full variable domain (remainder filled in from reference TRBV2 and TRBJ1-6): EPEVTQTPSHQVTQMGQEVILRCVPISNHLYFYWYRQILGQKVEFLVSFYNNEISEKSEIFDDQFSVERPDGSNFTLKIRSTKLEDSAMYFCASTTSGGQGNSPLHFGNGTRLTVT.

The chain couples TRBV6-6 to TRBJ2-2; TRBD1 is a possible D gene (5 bases). Germline V gene data show CDR1 as MNHNY and CDR2 as SVGAGI (reference sequence). CDR3 size: 15 residues. V lost 0 bases and J lost 3, with 8 bases in between. Here the CDR3 reads CASSYSTRDTGELFF. DNA of the CDR3: TGTGCCAGCAGTTACTCGACCAGGGACACCGGGGAGCTGTTTTTT.

This clone is a singleton in its sample. The chain combines TRBV7-8 with TRBJ2-1; 8 bases fit TRBD1. The germline CDR1 and CDR2 sequences are SGHVS and FQNEAQ. V shed 6 bases, J shed 9 bases, and the junction held 4 bases outside the gene matches. The CDR3 loop spans 12 amino acids. CDR3 DNA sequence: TGTGCCAGCAGTACAGGGGGGATTGAGCAGTTCTTC. Its protein product is CASSTGGIEQFF.

The rearrangement links TRBV5-4 to TRBJ1-2, with D possibly being TRBD1 (6 bases). The V gene lost 4 bases and the J gene lost 4 bases, with 11 bases spanning the gap. In germline, CDR1 is SGHNT, CDR2 YYREEE (reference sequence). This CDR3 spans 13 amino acids. Here the CDR3 reads CASSTEGGYGYTF. For the CDR3, the DNA is TGTGCCAGCAGCACCGAAGGGGGCTATGGCTACACCTTC.

V usage is TRBV19 and J usage is TRBJ2-7, with D perhaps TRBD1 or TRBD2 (5 bases each). Looked up from germline, CDR1 is LNHDA and CDR2 is SQIVND (reference sequence). CDR3 length: 15 amino acids. With 3 bases removed from V and 5 bases from J, the gap between germline ends came to 17 bases. As DNA, the CDR3 is TGTGCCAGTAGTATCTACCCGGGACCACTGAACGAGCAGTACTTC. Protein sequence: CASSIYPGPLNEQYF.

The rearrangement joins TRBV6-1 to TRBJ1-2, with D tentatively TRBD1 (5 bases). Germline V gene lookup returns CDR1 MNHNS and CDR2 SASEGT. V lost 5 bases to trimming and J lost 0 bases, with 13 bases between them. CDR3 length equals 15 residues. Written as DNA, the CDR3 is TGTGCCAGCAGTAAATGGGACGGTGCTAACTATGGCTACACCTTC. This codes for CASSKWDGANYGYTF.

The chain is built from TRBV27 and TRBJ1-1; the D gene is possibly TRBD1 (6 bases). Trimming took 6 bases from V and 8 from J, leaving 16 bases between them. The length of the CDR3 is 13 residues. Germline CDR1 reads MNHEY; CDR2 reads SMNVEV (reference sequence). Here the CDR3 reads CASRLNRVGEAFF. DNA of the CDR3: TGTGCCAGCAGACTAAACAGGGTAGGCGAAGCTTTCTTT.